The 27 T cell receptor beta chains below were found in one sample sequenced in a study of T cells in Graves' hyperthyroidism and ophthalmopathy. RNA transcripts yielded amplified TCR beta CDR3 regions. First-round RT-PCR targeting the TCR CDR3 was performed with the HTBI primer set. Each CDR3 protein gets one entry after TCRdb re-called the multiplex PCR reads with MiXCR. Of around 260,000 distinct CDR3 sequences listed, about 25% were seen once; the top ten hold about 25%. The material sequenced was blood. Receptors originate from a man in his forties with Graves' hyperthyroidism that later progressed to Graves' ophthalmopathy.

J is TRBJ2-7 and V is TRBV6-2 or TRBV6-3; D is unresolved. Germline V lookup: CDR1 MNHEY, CDR2 SVGEGT. The V gene lost 0 bases and the J gene lost 5 bases, with 11 bases spanning the gap. This CDR3 region has 14 residues. In DNA form, the CDR3 reads TGTGCCAGCAGTTACTCGAAGGGTCGCCACGAGCAGTACTTC. This sequence encodes CASSYSKGRHEQYF.

This clonotype was counted ten times or more. The chain links TRBV3-1 to TRBJ2-2, with D unresolved. V was shortened by 4 bases and J by 4 bases, with 7 bases between the two germline ends. CDR1 and CDR2 from the germline V gene are LGHDT and YNNKEL (reference sequence). The CDR3 runs 13 residues. CDR3 DNA sequence: TGTGCCAGCAGCCCCATCGGCACCGGGGAGCTGTTTTTT. This encodes CASSPIGTGELFF. The whole variable domain, remainder taken from reference TRBV3-1 and TRBJ2-2, is DTAVSQTPKYLVTQMGNDKSIKCEQNLGHDTMYWYKQDSKKFLKIMFSYNNKELIINETVPNRFSPKSPDKAHLNLHINSLELGDSAVYFCASSPIGTGELFFGEGSRLTVL.

This clonotype has a handful of counts. The gene calls are TRBV24-1 and TRBJ2-7; D may correspond to TRBD1 or TRBD2 (6 bases each). The V end lost 0 bases, the J end lost 4 bases, and 12 bases lay between the germline ends. This CDR3 is 15 amino acids long. Germline lookup yields CDR1 KGHDR and CDR2 SFDVKD. The CDR3 nucleotides read TGTGCCACCAGTGATTTGAAGGGGGGAAAATACGAGCAGTACTTC. Amino acids: CATSDLKGGKYEQYF.

This clonotype was counted only a few times. This chain connects TRBV6-2 or TRBV6-3 to TRBJ2-5, with D perhaps TRBD1 (7 bases). Germline values: CDR1 MNHEY, CDR2 SVGEGT. The CDR3 loop spans 15 amino acids. V dropped 7 bases and J dropped 1 base, with 16 bases sitting between them. Written as DNA, the CDR3 is TGTGCCAGCAACTTCCGACAGGGAGGCCAAGAGACCCAGTACTTC. It codes for CASNFRQGGQETQYF.

This clonotype is a singleton in its sample. The chain carries TRBV11-2 and TRBJ2-3; 7 nucleotides align to TRBD2. Germline loops: CDR1 SGHAT, CDR2 FQNNGV. This CDR3 has 15 residues. V lost 1 base to trimming and J lost 6 bases; unmatched junction nucleotides: 7. CDR3 nucleotide sequence: TGTGCCAGCAGCTTAGGTGGGACTACAAGGGATACGCAGTATTTT. Protein: CASSLGGTTRDTQYF.

This clonotype has a count of ten or more. V usage is TRBV28 and J usage is TRBJ1-2; D gene unclear. Trimming removed 7 bases from V and 8 bases from J, with 14 bases in between. Germline V lookup: CDR1 MDHEN, CDR2 SYDVKM. This CDR3 contains 12 residues. The CDR3 protein is CASMPTLKGYTF. As DNA, the CDR3 is TGTGCCAGCATGCCCACCCTTAAGGGCTACACCTTC.

Many counts were recorded for this clonotype. V and J are TRBV6-2 or TRBV6-3 and TRBJ2-2, with a tentative D call TRBD1 (5 bases). Deletions cut 8 bases from V and 0 bases from J, with 13 bases between. Germline V gene data show CDR1 as MNHEY and CDR2 as SVGEGT. CDR3 length: 15 residues. The CDR3 protein is CASRLGAPNTGELFF. The CDR3 DNA reads TGTGCCAGCCGCTTAGGGGCCCCGAACACCGGGGAGCTGTTTTTT.

There are many counts of this clonotype. The chain combines TRBV2 with TRBJ2-7; D is undetermined. From germline, CDR1 is SNHLY and CDR2 FYNNEI. The CDR3 runs 11 residues. V gave up 4 bases and J gave up 12 bases, with 13 bases separating them. The CDR3 bases are TGTGCCAGCAGTGCGCTCGGGTTTTCGTACTTC. Protein product: CASSALGFSYF.

The table lists this clonotype with many counts. The J gene is TRBJ2-1, the V gene TRBV19, with 7 bases aligning to TRBD2. The germline gives CDR1 LNHDA, CDR2 SQIVND (reference sequence). J lost 7 bases, V lost 0 bases, and 18 bases had no gene match. This CDR3 spans 19 amino acids. CDR3 region: CASSIEQLALGNTGNEQFF. As DNA, the CDR3 is TGTGCCAGTAGTATAGAACAACTAGCGTTAGGGAATACGGGAAATGAGCAGTTCTTC.

This clonotype was detected ten times or more. The rearrangement uses TRBV29-1 and TRBJ2-5; D remains ambiguous. The CDR3 is made up of 13 amino acids. Germline V gene data show CDR1 as SQVTM and CDR2 as ANQGSEA. V lost 7 bases, J lost 5 bases, and 17 bases lay in between. The chain's CDR3 is CSGGSVGIETQYF. CDR3 bases: TGCAGCGGCGGTAGTGTGGGGATTGAGACCCAGTACTTC.

The sample holds many counts of this clonotype. The rearrangement links TRBV20-1 to TRBJ2-7; 11 bases line up with TRBD2. The CDR3 runs 15 residues. Germline CDR1 DFQATT, CDR2 SNEGSKA (reference sequence). V shed 1 base and J 5 bases; nucleotides not matched to a gene: 7. The CDR3 coding sequence is TGCAGTGCTAGAGCCGCGACTAGCGGGACCCACGAGCAGTACTTC. This gives the protein CSARAATSGTHEQYF.

On this clonotype: It may be a read error: a sequence one base away is much more abundant. V gene TRBV5-1 combines with J gene TRBJ2-5; TRBD2 matches 13 bases. Germline CDR1 SGHRS, CDR2 YFSETQ. V lost 0 bases to trimming and J lost 5 bases; unmatched junction nucleotides: 7. The CDR3 has 17 amino acids. CDR3 DNA: TGCGCCAGCAGCTTGGTGGGGACTAGCGGGAATATGGAGACCCAGTACTTC. Residues: CASSLVGTSGNMETQYF. Full variable domain (rest looked up from reference TRBV5-1 and TRBJ2-5): KAGVTQTPRYLIKTRGQQVTLSCSPISGHRSVSWYQQTPGQGLQFLFEYFSETQRNKGNFPGRFSGRQFSNSRSEMNVSTLELGDSALYLCASSLVGTSGNMETQYFGPGTRLLVL.

This clonotype was detected many times. The chain couples TRBV18 to TRBJ1-1; D gene uncertain. The CDR3 covers 14 residues. Germline V lookup: CDR1 KGHSH, CDR2 LQKENI. V was trimmed by 0 bases and J by 1 base, leaving 6 bases between them. CDR3 residues: CASSPPAGNTEAFF. In DNA form, the CDR3 reads TGTGCCAGCTCACCACCCGCAGGGAACACTGAAGCTTTCTTT.

This clonotype was observed once. The chain has TRBV7-8 and TRBJ2-7; perhaps TRBD2 as D (6 bases). This CDR3 is 15 amino acids long. CDR1 is SGHVS and CDR2 is FQNEAQ in the germline V gene. The V end lost 1 base, the J end lost 6 bases, and 16 bases lay between the germline ends. CDR3 nucleotides: TGTGCCAGCAGCTTAGGTGGAGGGATCCTACGCGAGCAGTACTTC. Residues: CASSLGGGILREQYF. Combining the CDR3 with reference TRBV7-8 and TRBJ2-7 gives the whole variable domain GAGVSQSPRYKVAKRGQDVALRCDPISGHVSLFWYQQALGQGPEFLTYFQNEAQLDKSGLPSDRFFAERPEGSVSTLKIQRTQQEDSAVYLCASSLGGGILREQYFGPGTRLTVT.

This clonotype was recorded many times. The chain carries TRBV12-3 or TRBV12-4 and TRBJ1-1; 9 bases align to TRBD1. This CDR3 region has 15 residues. V trimming: 5 bases; J trimming: 4 bases; junction bases outside the gene matches: 8. The CDR3 sequence is CASSPNRGRITEAFF. In DNA form, the CDR3 reads TGTGCCAGCAGTCCGAACAGGGGGCGGATCACTGAAGCTTTCTTT.

This chain links TRBV12-3 or TRBV12-4 with TRBJ2-5, with a tentative D call TRBD2 (5 bases). The CDR3 has 15 residues. V lost 7 bases to trimming and J lost 0 bases, with 15 bases between them. CDR3 protein: CASTTGRRYQETQYF. The CDR3 DNA sequence: TGTGCCAGCACCACCGGACGGAGGTACCAAGAGACCCAGTACTTC.

This clonotype is a singleton in its sample. V and J are TRBV13 and TRBJ2-7, with TRBD2 identical over 14 bases. This CDR3 has 16 residues. The ends lost 5 bases at V and 2 bases at J; junction bases unmatched: 5. The germline V gene has CDR1 PRHDT and CDR2 FYEKMQ (reference sequence). CDR3 sequence reads: CASSPGLAGGTYEQYF. In nucleotides, the CDR3 is TGTGCCAGCAGCCCAGGACTAGCGGGAGGAACCTACGAGCAGTACTTC.

This clonotype was detected ten times or more. The chain has TRBV12-3 or TRBV12-4 and TRBJ1-6; D is uncertain. This CDR3 has 16 residues. Deletions cut 6 bases from V and 2 bases from J, with 14 bases between. CDR3 residues: CASSRTAAPYNSPLHF. The CDR3 DNA is TGTGCCAGCAGCCGTACAGCGGCCCCCTATAATTCACCCCTCCACTTT.

As to this clonotype: It may be a read error: a sequence one base away is much more abundant. The genes are TRBV7-9 and TRBJ1-1; D call uncertain. CDR1 is SEHNR and CDR2 is FQNEAQ in the germline V gene (reference sequence). This CDR3 contains 12 residues. CDR3 nucleotides: TGTGCCAGCCACCGGGTGAACACTGTAGCTTTCTTT. Its translation is CASHRVNTVAFF.

At least ten counts were recorded for this clonotype. This chain uses TRBV2 with TRBJ1-2, with TRBD1 matching 10 bases. The length of the CDR3 is 18 residues. Looked up from germline, CDR1 is SNHLY and CDR2 is FYNNEI. V was clipped by 4 bases and J by 3 bases; unmatched bases: 14. The CDR3 sequence: CASSGVRRTGGFYYGYTF. CDR3 in DNA: TGTGCCAGCAGTGGAGTGAGACGGACAGGGGGGTTCTACTATGGCTACACCTTC. Using reference TRBV2 and TRBJ1-2 for the parts outside the CDR3, the full variable domain is EPEVTQTPSHQVTQMGQEVILRCVPISNHLYFYWYRQILGQKVEFLVSFYNNEISEKSEIFDDQFSVERPDGSNFTLKIRSTKLEDSAMYFCASSGVRRTGGFYYGYTFGSGTRLTVV.

The V and J genes are TRBV6-4 and TRBJ2-2; 10 bases align to TRBD2. V lost 4 bases and J lost 4; bases outside the gene matches: 9. CDR1 and CDR2 from the germline V gene are MRHNA and SNTAGT. The length of the CDR3 is 17 residues. The CDR3: CASSALASGSGTGELFF. The CDR3 DNA reads TGTGCCAGCAGTGCCTTGGCTAGCGGGAGTGGCACCGGGGAGCTGTTTTTT.

This clonotype was recorded at least ten times. The V gene is TRBV5-1, the J gene TRBJ1-3; no clear D. Looked up from germline, CDR1 is SGHRS and CDR2 is YFSETQ. Trimming removed 0 bases from V and 3 bases from J, with 7 bases in between. The CDR3 sequence is 14 residues long. CDR3 sequence (DNA): TGCGCCAGCAGCTTGGAAGTAGGTGGAAACACCATATATTTT. Translation gives CASSLEVGGNTIYF.

This clonotype occurred many times. This chain connects TRBV20-1 to TRBJ2-2; D possibly corresponds to TRBD2 (6 bases). Germline-derived CDR1 and CDR2 are DFQATT and SNEGSKA (reference sequence). This CDR3 has 14 amino acids. V was trimmed by 6 bases and J by 8 bases, leaving 19 bases between them. The CDR3 nucleotides are TGCAGTGCCACCGGGACTGGACCACCTGGGGAGCTGTTTTTT. As protein: CSATGTGPPGELFF.

This clonotype was seen ten or more times. The chain couples TRBV6-2 or TRBV6-3 to TRBJ2-5; D gene unclear. CDR3 length equals 15 residues. Trimming removed 6 bases at V and 0 bases at J, with 14 bases between. Germline CDR1 is MNHEY and CDR2 is SVGEGT. CDR3 DNA: TGTGCCAGCAGCCTTCATCGTGCGTACCAAGAGACCCAGTACTTC. Translation gives CASSLHRAYQETQYF.

The genes are TRBV6-5 and TRBJ2-5, with 11 bases aligning to TRBD2. Germline assignment: CDR1 MNHEY and CDR2 SVGAGI. There are 18 residues in the CDR3. Trimming cost V 0 bases and J 4 bases; bases outside gene matches: 10. The CDR3 loop reads CASSYSLVLAGGLETQYF. DNA of the CDR3: TGTGCCAGCAGTTACTCCCTCGTCTTAGCGGGAGGGTTAGAGACCCAGTACTTC.

This clonotype came up many times. The chain joins TRBV30 to TRBJ2-2; 14 bases line up with TRBD2. V lost 3 bases, J lost 6 bases, and 3 bases stayed unmatched. The CDR3 totals 15 residues. Germline V gives CDR1 GTSNPN, CDR2 SVGIG (reference sequence). The CDR3 protein is CAWSRLAGGAGELFF. CDR3 nucleotides: TGTGCCTGGAGCCGACTAGCGGGGGGGGCCGGGGAGCTGTTTTTT.

Many counts were recorded for this clonotype. The genes are TRBV10-3 and TRBJ1-1, with TRBD1 matching over 7 bases. CDR1 is ENHRY, CDR2 SYGVKD, per germline. Trimming at V came to 10 bases and at J to 4 bases, leaving 9 bases not matched to a gene. This CDR3 has 13 amino acids. As DNA, the CDR3 is TGTGCCACAAAGGGGGCGCAGGGCACTGAAGCTTTCTTT. Translated: CATKGAQGTEAFF.